The TCR beta chain under discussion was sequenced for a study (dated by TCRdb to 2022 to 2024). Survey-level sequencing on the immunoSEQ platform was used to profile TCR beta chain repertoires. The source study handled its data this way. CDR3 amino acid length spectratypes and V-J pairing frequencies were compared, and repertoire diversity was measured with the inverse Simpson index. To annotate clonotypes specific to SARS-CoV-2, CMV, influenza A and EBV, TCR beta CDR3 sequences were compared against VDJdb. TCRdb mirrors the immuneACCESS table, restricted to in-frame sequences. Some clones are absent from its copies; in checked studies, under half trace to an unresolved V gene, and the reason for the others is unknown. V and J calls and clone size follow that table, whereas D and trimming were derived from the DNA. In this sample the table shows approximately 70,000 clones, 80% to 95% of which occur a single time. The top ten clones comprise roughly 4.5% of the sample.

With respect to this clone: The antigen it recognizes is unknown. Qualities for individual bases were not recorded, and no much larger clone is one base off.

PBMCs were separated from peripheral blood, and TCR beta sequencing was performed on genomic DNA obtained from unsorted PBMCs. Study-wide conclusions, independent of this receptor: Further investigation, including longitudinal sampling and assessment of a control group, is stated by the authors to be required.

Sequencing was done on a sample of PBMCs. The clonotype originates from a man aged 35 to 55 with rheumatoid arthritis.

CDR3 region: CASSHVWGMRTDTQYF. The DNA sequence is TGTGCCAGTAGCCACGTGTGGGGGATGAGGACAGATACGCAGTATTTT. The chain joins TRBV19 to TRBJ2-3; the D gene is possibly TRBD1 or TRBD2, with 5 bases matching each. Via the germline V gene (reference sequence), CDR1 is LNHDA and CDR2 SQIVND. Its CDR3 holds 16 amino acids, cysteine through phenylalanine. Left in the record is the CDR3 DNA by itself, 48 bases read in frame from the first base. V is cut by 6 bases and J by 3 bases, and the space between the germline ends is 19 bases.